A selection of T cell receptor beta chains follows, all from one sample in a study of cytomegalovirus exposure and HLA in healthy donors. Clones were read by immunoSEQ multiplex PCR, and TCRdb kept only the in-frame ones, dropping some. The table records roughly 190,000 clones, roughly 80% of them present only once. Sequenced sample: PBMCs. These receptors originate from a woman younger than 30 in good health and CMV-seronegative. CDR3s include the opening cysteine and the closing phenylalanine or tryptophan. D genes are given only for firm matches. Clone size is shown for a subset of rows, as once, few, many or a class of expanded clone.

>TRBV7-2|.|17|once|TRBJ1-2
CASSTKGAGVSNYGYTF
TGTGCCAGCAGCACCAAAGGAGCGGGCGTTAGTAACTATGGCTACACCTTC
>TRBV30|TRBD2|14|.|TRBJ2-2
CAWNAGGNTGELFF
TGTGCCTGGAATGCGGGAGGGAACACCGGGGAGCTGTTTTTT
>TRBV7-2|.|18|.|TRBJ2-1
CASSLGVAARGSYNEQFF
TGTGCCAGCAGCTTGGGGGTAGCGGCAAGGGGTTCCTACAATGAGCAGTTCTTC
>TRBV4-3|.|16|.|TRBJ2-7
CASSQDITAGTYEQYF
TGCGCCAGCAGCCAAGATATTACAGCCGGAACCTACGAGCAGTACTTC
>TRBV10-3|TRBD2|16|.|TRBJ2-7
CAISESTSGRSYEQYF
TGTGCCATCAGTGAGTCTACTAGCGGGAGATCGTACGAGCAGTACTTC
>TRBV18|.|15|.|TRBJ1-5
CASSPWTASNQPQHF
TGTGCCAGCTCACCCTGGACAGCCAGCAATCAGCCCCAGCATTTT
>TRBV5-6|TRBD2|15|.|TRBJ2-3
CASSTAGDRTDTQYF
TGTGCCAGCAGCACAGCGGGAGATCGAACAGATACGCAGTATTTT
>TRBV5-1|TRBD2|16|.|TRBJ2-3
CASSLLASGTKDTQYF
TGCGCCAGCAGCTTGCTGGCTAGCGGGACGAAAGATACGCAGTATTTT
>TRBV5-1|TRBD1|14|.|TRBJ1-2
CASSLADRGNGYTF
TGCGCCAGCAGCTTGGCGGACAGGGGGAATGGCTACACCTTC
>TRBV30|.|13|.|TRBJ1-2
CAWSVTRNYGYTF
TGTGCCTGGAGTGTGACACGGAACTATGGCTACACCTTC
>TRBV2|TRBD2|14|.|TRBJ2-7
CASRGTSAYYEQYF
TGTGCCAGCAGAGGGACTAGCGCGTACTACGAGCAGTACTTC
>TRBV27|TRBD1|17|.|TRBJ2-3
CASSGYGQGARKTMQYF
TGTGCCAGCAGTGGCTACGGACAGGGGGCCCGAAAGACCATGCAGTATTTT
>TRBV6-5|.|13|.|TRBJ2-1
CASRPQGSNEQFF
TGTGCCAGCAGACCCCAGGGTTCTAATGAGCAGTTCTTC
>TRBV23-1|TRBD1|12|.|TRBJ1-5
CASSRDRGKENF
TGCGCCAGCAGTAGGGACAGGGGGAAGGAGAATTTT
>TRBV28|TRBD2|16|.|TRBJ2-7
CASSSGGGGSSYEQYF
TGTGCCAGCAGTTCAGGCGGCGGGGGAAGCTCCTACGAGCAGTACTTC
>TRBV7-2|.|14|.|TRBJ1-6
CASSLNGSNSPLHF
TGTGCCAGCAGCTTAAATGGCAGTAATTCACCCCTCCACTTT
>TRBV6-5|TRBD2|14|few|TRBJ2-1
CASSYGGSFDEQFF
TGTGCCAGCAGTTACGGCGGGAGCTTTGATGAGCAGTTCTTC
>TRBV5-6|TRBD1|15|.|TRBJ2-7
CASSGSGTGAYEQYF
TGTGCCAGCAGCGGATCCGGGACAGGGGCCTACGAGCAGTACTTC
>TRBV9|.|14|.|TRBJ2-2
CASTYSPNTGELFF
TGTGCCAGCACCTACTCTCCGAACACCGGGGAGCTGTTTTTT
>TRBV6-1|TRBD1|15|.|TRBJ2-7
CASSEGGTGTYEQYF
TGTGCCAGCAGTGAAGGTGGGACAGGGACCTACGAGCAGTACTTC
>TRBV27|.|14|.|TRBJ1-4
CASLEDSLNEKLFF
TGTGCCAGTCTAGAGGACAGTCTTAATGAAAAACTGTTTTTT